This TCR beta chain was recovered during a study of PD-L1 blockade in urothelial cancer. The table came from immunoSEQ multiplex PCR; TCRdb's copy has only in-frame clones and leaves some out. This table holds about 80,000 clones, approximately 90% found once. Unmatched junction bases numbered 5, after V lost 3 bases and J lost 4 bases. Germline V gives CDR1 SQVTM, CDR2 ANQGSEA. The CDR3 consists of 14 residues. The sequence derives from a woman aged 65 to 85 with urothelial cancer. The chain uses TRBV29-1 and TRBJ1-1, with 10 bases lining up with TRBD1. This material consisted of PBMCs, taken around atezolizumab (anti-PD-L1) treatment. The CDR3 coding sequence is TGCAGCGTTGATAGGACAGGGGGGGTCACTGAAGCTTTCTTT. This gives the protein CSVDRTGGVTEAFF. Full variable domain (rest looked up from reference TRBV29-1 and TRBJ1-1): SAVISQKPSRDICQRGTSLTIQCQVDSQVTMMFWYRQQPGQSLTLIATANQGSEATYESGFVIDKFPISRPNLTFSTLTVSNMSPEDSSIYLCSVDRTGGVTEAFFGQGTRLTVV.